The 17 T cell receptor beta chains reported below all come from one sample, sequenced in a study of blood T cell repertoires in COVID-19. Using immunoSEQ multiplex PCR, the repertoire was profiled, and TCRdb retains in-frame clones only, with some absent. The table has over 200,000 clones, around 80% seen once; the top ten hold roughly 1.2%. The specimen was peripheral blood. The receptors here all came from a young woman with COVID-19, enrolled during active disease.

The CDR3 region is CAWSALTGNYGYTF. The CDR3 region has the DNA TGTGCCTGGAGTGCTCTGACAGGGAACTATGGCTACACCTTC. The chain employs TRBV30 and TRBJ1-2; 7 nucleotides align to TRBD1. CDR1 GTSNPN and CDR2 SVGIG come from the germline V gene (reference sequence). J gave up 2 bases and V 1 base, and 4 bases lay outside the gene matches. The CDR3 extends over 14 amino acids.

V and J are TRBV6-5 and TRBJ2-2, with TRBD1 matching 11 bases. The germline V gene has CDR1 MNHEY and CDR2 SVGAGI. After removal of 4 bases from V and 7 bases from J, the junction contained 8 bases not matched to a gene. The CDR3 consists of 16 residues. This chain's CDR3 is CASSFRDRGIGGELFF. Written as DNA, the CDR3 is TGTGCCAGCAGTTTCCGGGACAGGGGGATTGGCGGGGAGCTGTTTTTT.

This clone has only a few counts. The rearrangement uses TRBV23-1 and TRBJ1-2; D perhaps matches TRBD1 (5 bases). TRBV23-1 is marked as an open reading frame, function uncertain. V lost 0 bases to trimming and J lost 6 bases, with 14 bases between them. This CDR3 has 15 amino acids. The CDR3 DNA sequence: TGCGCCAGCAGTCAATCCGCGGGACCGAGGCATGGCTACACCTTC. Translating it yields CASSQSAGPRHGYTF.

The gene calls are TRBV7-9 and TRBJ2-1, with 10 bases fitting TRBD1. There are 15 residues in the CDR3. Germline V lookup: CDR1 SEHNR, CDR2 FQNEAQ (reference sequence). Trimming removed 2 bases from V and 7 bases from J; junction bases left unmatched: 5. CDR3 sequence reads: CASSLRTGGLNEQFF. The DNA of the CDR3 is TGTGCCAGCAGCTTAAGGACAGGGGGTCTAAATGAGCAGTTCTTC.

V and J are TRBV19 and TRBJ2-3; D is undetermined. Germline CDR1 and CDR2: LNHDA and SQIVND (reference sequence). The CDR3 loop spans 14 amino acids. Trimming removed 3 bases at V and 3 bases at J, with 10 bases between. The CDR3 DNA follows: TGTGCCAGTAGTATTAACCTTGCGACAGATACGCAGTATTTT. Translating gives CASSINLATDTQYF.

The V call is TRBV5-1, the J call TRBJ1-1; tentative D call: TRBD1 (5 bases). This CDR3 is built from 12 residues. CDR1 SGHRS and CDR2 YFSETQ come from the germline V gene. Deletions cut 0 bases from V and 5 bases from J, with 5 bases between. Here the CDR3 reads CASSLEGTEAFF. The CDR3, as DNA: TGCGCCAGCAGCTTGGAGGGGACTGAAGCTTTCTTT.

The V gene is TRBV7-9, the J gene TRBJ1-2, with 10 bases lining up with TRBD1. Germline CDR1 and CDR2: SEHNR and FQNEAQ (reference sequence). This CDR3 has 13 residues. Trimming removed 4 bases from V and 10 bases from J; junction bases left unmatched: 6. The CDR3 spells CASSWDRGGDYTF. The CDR3 DNA follows: TGTGCCAGCAGCTGGGACAGGGGTGGGGACTACACCTTC.

This chain uses TRBV28 with TRBJ1-2; D remains ambiguous. CDR3 length: 13 residues. Trimming stripped 10 bases from V and 8 bases from J, with 20 bases between. The germline V gene has CDR1 MDHEN and CDR2 SYDVKM. The CDR3 reads CAIQELLGRGYTF. The CDR3 bases are TGTGCCATCCAAGAACTCCTCGGGAGGGGCTACACCTTC.

The chain employs TRBV5-1 and TRBJ2-1; TRBD2 matches 7 bases. V shed 0 bases, J shed 5 bases, and the junction held 5 bases outside the gene matches. This CDR3 has 15 residues. CDR1 SGHRS and CDR2 YFSETQ come from the germline V gene. The CDR3 nucleotides are TGCGCCAGCAGCTTGGCTACGGGAGGCAACAATGAGCAGTTCTTC. This translates into CASSLATGGNNEQFF.

The chain joins TRBV5-4 to TRBJ2-5; TRBD2 matches at 11 bases. Unmatched junction bases numbered 20, after V lost 0 bases and J lost 7 bases. The CDR3 is made up of 20 amino acids. Per the germline V gene, CDR1 is SGHNT and CDR2 is YYREEE (reference sequence). CDR3 DNA sequence: TGTGCCAGCAGCTTGGGAACTAGCGGGAGCATTTCCCATAAAGTCGGGACCCAGTACTTC. It specifies CASSLGTSGSISHKVGTQYF.

The rearrangement links TRBV4-2 to TRBJ1-1; 8 bases are a match to TRBD1. CDR1 LGHNA and CDR2 YNFKEQ come from the germline V gene. The CDR3 is 16 residues long. The trim removed 3 bases at V and 3 bases at J, leaving 9 bases unmatched. CDR3 residues: CASSHGIRGRDTEAFF. CDR3 nucleotide sequence: TGTGCCAGCAGCCATGGGATCAGGGGGCGGGACACTGAAGCTTTCTTT.

The J gene is TRBJ2-7, the V gene TRBV6-5; 8 bases agree with TRBD1. Germline V CDR1 and CDR2: MNHEY, SVGAGI. Trimming at V came to 6 bases and at J to 0 bases, leaving 7 bases not matched to a gene. The length of the CDR3 is 15 residues. CDR3 in DNA: TGTGCCAGCAGGCTAACAGGGGGATACTCCTACGAGCAGTACTTC. Its protein is CASRLTGGYSYEQYF.

On this clone itself: At one end the junction does not follow the germline gene, possibly because of a read error. V and J are TRBV28 and TRBJ2-1; TRBD1 matches 8 bases. The CDR3 is made up of 14 amino acids. Germline V gene sequence: CDR1 MDHEN, CDR2 SYDVKM. In DNA form, the CDR3 reads TGTGCCAGCAGTTTTGTTGGCGGGGACAGGAGGTTGGTCTTC. Encoded protein: CASSFVGGDRRLVF.

V and J are TRBV11-2 and TRBJ2-5; 9 positions match TRBD1. Trimming cost V 2 bases and J 1 base; bases outside gene matches: 5. CDR1 and CDR2 from the germline V gene are SGHAT and FQNNGV. The CDR3 is 16 amino acids. The CDR3 nucleotides are TGTGCCAGCAGCTTATCGGGACAGGGTTCCCAAGAGACCCAGTACTTC. It translates to CASSLSGQGSQETQYF.

CDR3 nucleotide sequence: TGTGCCAGCAGCTTGGACTGGAACACTGAAGCTTTCTTT. Translated, it gives CASSLDWNTEAFF. V and J are TRBV11-2 and TRBJ1-1, with D unclear. The V gene's germline CDR1 is SGHAT and CDR2 FQNNGV. The CDR3 consists of 13 residues. Trimming removed 3 bases at V and 1 base at J, with 6 bases between.

V gene TRBV19 combines with J gene TRBJ1-1; no reliable D call. The germline CDR1 and CDR2 sequences are LNHDA and SQIVND (reference sequence). This CDR3 spans 15 amino acids. V was pared by 3 bases and J by 0 bases, with 11 bases between. The CDR3 bases are TGTGCCAGTAGTATTCTCGGCGGCCTGAACACTGAAGCTTTCTTT. Protein: CASSILGGLNTEAFF.

Here the CDR3 reads CASSKGIAGALYEQYF. In DNA form, the CDR3 reads TGTGCCAGCAGCAAGGGGATAGCGGGGGCCCTCTACGAGCAGTACTTC. The V call is TRBV14, the J call TRBJ2-7; 9 bases match TRBD2. V lost 5 bases, J lost 3 bases, and 11 bases stayed unmatched. This CDR3 has 16 amino acids. CDR1 SGHDN and CDR2 FVKESK come from the germline V gene.